The 27 T cell receptor beta chains below come from one sample, sequenced in a study. TCRdb analysed the 5' RACE reads with MiXCR anew, one entry per CDR3 protein. The profile shows fewer than 65,000 distinct CDR3 sequences, more than 20% of them singletons. Tregs were sorted as CD4+CD25+CD127-/low cells. The sequenced material came from tumor-infiltrating Tregs sorted from the breast tumor. These receptors were obtained from a female donor with breast cancer.

V and J are TRBV7-2 and TRBJ1-1; 7 nucleotides agree with TRBD1. The CDR3 is 14 residues long. Germline V gives CDR1 SGHTA, CDR2 FQGNSA. V gave up 5 bases and J gave up 3 bases; unmatched junction bases: 6. In nucleotides, the CDR3 is TGTGCCAGCAGCCCTGACAGGGAGTACACTGAAGCTTTCTTT. Protein sequence: CASSPDREYTEAFF.

This sequence joins TRBV20-1 and TRBJ1-1; no clear D gene. The CDR3 covers 13 residues. Trimming removed 3 bases from V and 7 bases from J, with 15 bases in between. Germline V CDR1 and CDR2: DFQATT, SNEGSKA (reference sequence). CDR3 coding DNA: TGCAGTGCTAGTGATTGCGGTCGCGGTGAAGCTTTCTTT. Its translation: CSASDCGRGEAFF.

The sample holds many counts of this clonotype. This chain links TRBV6-5 with TRBJ2-1; TRBD1 agrees at 8 bases. Trimming cost V 4 bases and J 1 base; bases outside gene matches: 12. The CDR3 length is 18 residues. Germline lookup yields CDR1 MNHEY and CDR2 SVGAGI. The CDR3, as DNA: TGTGCCAGCAGTTCCCGTCGGGGACAGGCGACTTCCTACAATGAGCAGTTCTTC. Its translation: CASSSRRGQATSYNEQFF.

In this sample, this clonotype turned up a few times. V is TRBV5-5 and J is TRBJ1-1; D may be TRBD1 (5 bases). This CDR3 is built from 14 residues. CDR1 is SGHKS and CDR2 is YYEKEE in the germline V gene (reference sequence). Trimming removed 4 bases from V and 0 bases from J, with 10 bases in between. CDR3 sequence reads: CASSVQQVNTEAFF. CDR3 nucleotides: TGTGCCAGCAGCGTGCAACAGGTGAACACTGAAGCTTTCTTT.

The rearrangement links TRBV12-3 or TRBV12-4 to TRBJ1-6, with D unclear. With 3 bases removed from V and 8 bases from J, the gap between germline ends came to 8 bases. This CDR3 region has 13 residues. For the CDR3, the DNA is TGTGCCAGCAGTTTTACAGAGGATTCACCCCTCCACTTT. It is translated as CASSFTEDSPLHF.

The chain has TRBV20-1 and TRBJ1-5; 10 bases are a match to TRBD1. The CDR3 runs to 13 residues. V lost 5 bases and J lost 2; bases outside the gene matches: 0. Germline assignment: CDR1 DFQATT and CDR2 SNEGSKA (reference sequence). CDR3 nucleotides: TGCAGTGCTGGACAGGGGGGCAATCAGCCCCAGCATTTT. Protein: CSAGQGGNQPQHF.

The rearrangement joins TRBV12-3 or TRBV12-4 to TRBJ2-2; the match to TRBD1 covers 7 bases. V gave up 5 bases and J gave up 4 bases; unmatched junction bases: 7. The CDR3 length is 15 residues. DNA for the CDR3: TGTGCCAGCAGTCGACAGGGATTGGGCACCGGGGAGCTGTTTTTT. This encodes CASSRQGLGTGELFF.

With regard to this clonotype: A much larger clone lies a single base off, so this may be a read error. The chain carries TRBV15 and TRBJ1-4; 8 bases are a match to TRBD1. Germline V gene sequence: CDR1 LNHNV, CDR2 YYDKDF (reference sequence). The CDR3 is made up of 18 amino acids. CDR3 loop: CAASSKGQGEATNEKLFF. The CDR3, as DNA: TGTGCCGCCAGCAGTAAAGGACAGGGAGAAGCAACTAATGAAAAACTGTTTTTT.

This clonotype was recorded a few times. The chain couples TRBV6-1 to TRBJ2-1, with 14 bases lining up with TRBD2. Losses at the gene ends were 6 bases for V and 6 bases for J; bases not matched to a gene: 4. The CDR3 contains 15 residues. The V gene's germline CDR1 is MNHNS and CDR2 SASEGT. CDR3 sequence: CASRVTSGRVNEQFF. CDR3 nucleotides: TGTGCCAGCAGGGTGACTAGCGGGAGGGTCAATGAGCAGTTCTTC.

This chain joins TRBV5-1 and TRBJ2-7; 13 bases are a match to TRBD2. CDR3 size: 18 residues. V was pared by 3 bases and J by 0 bases, with 9 bases of the junction left unmatched. Germline values: CDR1 SGHRS, CDR2 YFSETQ. The CDR3 nucleotides are TGCGCCAGCAGCTCGTTGCCGGGGACTAGCGGGGCCTCCTACGAGCAGTACTTC. Encoded protein: CASSSLPGTSGASYEQYF.

In the case of this clonotype: At one of its ends the junction is not consistent with the germline gene, which may arise from a read error. The rearrangement joins TRBV6-2 or TRBV6-3 to TRBJ1-1; D is uncertain. Germline loops: CDR1 MNHEY, CDR2 SVGEGT. The CDR3 contains 15 residues. The CDR3 sequence: CAISYPASVSTGAFF. The CDR3 nucleotides are TGTGCCATCAGTTACCCAGCCTCCGTCAGCACTGGAGCTTTCTTT.

This clonotype was counted at least ten times. This chain connects TRBV9 to TRBJ2-1; tentatively, D is TRBD2 (5 bases). The V end was cut by 0 bases, the J end by 5 bases, with 15 bases between. The CDR3 contains 16 residues. Germline CDR1 and CDR2: SGDLS and YYNGEE. CDR3 sequence reads: CASSVALRTPNNEQFF. For the CDR3, the DNA is TGTGCCAGCAGCGTAGCTCTCAGGACTCCAAACAATGAGCAGTTCTTC.

Worth noting for this clonotype: Being one base from a much bigger clone, this may be a read error. The CDR3 does not close with the conserved phenylalanine or tryptophan, likely indicating a read error. Because the CDR3's place on the DNA is in doubt, the DNA is left out and the CDR3 is given as listed by TCRdb. The chain carries TRBV5-1 and TRBJ2-4; no check of the table's D call, TRBD1, against the DNA was made. CDR1 and CDR2 from the germline V gene are SGHRS and YFSETQ. The CDR3 length equals 16 residues, ends included. This chain's CDR3 is CASSWAGGRDDLGKYL.

This clonotype occurred a few times. The chain joins TRBV27 to TRBJ2-5; 7 positions match TRBD2. J gave up 4 bases and V 4 bases, and 6 bases lay outside the gene matches. This CDR3 spans 14 amino acids. The germline V gene has CDR1 MNHEY and CDR2 SMNVEV (reference sequence). CDR3 coding DNA: TGTGCCAGCAGTTCTCGATGGGGGGGAGAGACCCAGTACTTC. This translates into CASSSRWGGETQYF.

The chain couples TRBV7-9 to TRBJ1-5; 9 bases fit TRBD1. Germline CDR1 is SEHNR and CDR2 is FQNEAQ (reference sequence). This CDR3 region has 14 residues. V was clipped by 5 bases and J by 4 bases; unmatched bases: 3. The CDR3 DNA reads TGTGCCAGCAGCCGGACAGGGGATAATCAGCCCCAGCATTTT. Protein product: CASSRTGDNQPQHF. Supplemented by reference TRBV7-9 and TRBJ1-5, the full variable domain reads DTGVSQNPRHKITKRGQNVTFRCDPISEHNRLYWYRQTLGQGPEFLTYFQNEAQLEKSRLLSDRFSAERPKGSFSTLEIQRTEQGDSAMYLCASSRTGDNQPQHFGDGTRLSIL.

This clonotype was counted between two and nine times. The chain couples TRBV4-3 to TRBJ1-1, with 9 nucleotides matching TRBD1. Trimming removed 2 bases from V and 5 bases from J; junction bases left unmatched: 9. This CDR3 has 16 amino acids. The germline gives CDR1 LGHNA, CDR2 YSLEER. The CDR3 region is CASSQPDTGGRTEAFF. The CDR3 DNA reads TGCGCCAGCAGCCAACCCGACACAGGGGGCCGTACTGAAGCTTTCTTT.

This clonotype showed up just a few times. The junction departs from germline at one end; a sequencing error may be responsible. This rearrangement joins TRBV7-9 to TRBJ2-7; 7 positions match TRBD2. This CDR3 is built from 15 residues. The germline CDR1 and CDR2 sequences are SEHNR and FQNEAQ (reference sequence). CDR3 amino acids: CASSPREVSSCEQYF. CDR3 nucleotides: TGTGCCAGCAGCCCCCGGGAGGTGAGCTCCTGCGAGCAGTACTTC.

On this clonotype itself: This CDR3 fails to terminate in the conserved phenylalanine or tryptophan, so it likely reflects a read error. V and J are TRBV7-2 and TRBJ2-1, with 9 bases aligning to TRBD2. The germline gives CDR1 SGHTA, CDR2 FQGNSA. The junction had 8 bases not matched to a gene; V was cut back by 2 bases and J by 3 bases. The CDR3 has 17 residues. This chain's CDR3 is CASSLSLAGNFYNEQFL. The DNA for the CDR3 is TGTGCCAGCAGCTTATCTCTAGCGGGGAATTTCTACAATGAGCAGTTCCTC.

A word on this clonotype: A much larger clone is a single base away; this may be a read error. The genes are TRBV5-1 and TRBJ2-7; D might be TRBD1 or TRBD2, each matching 5 bases. Germline CDR1 and CDR2: SGHRS and YFSETQ. V was pared by 4 bases and J by 1 base, with 21 bases between. This CDR3 is 17 amino acids long. This CDR3 reads CASSLGDNTPQSYEQYF. As DNA, the CDR3 is TGCGCCAGCAGCCTGGGGGATAATACCCCACAGTCCTACGAGCAGTACTTC. Filled out from reference TRBV5-1 and TRBJ2-7, the complete variable domain reads KAGVTQTPRYLIKTRGQQVTLSCSPISGHRSVSWYQQTPGQGLQFLFEYFSETQRNKGNFPGRFSGRQFSNSRSEMNVSTLELGDSALYLCASSLGDNTPQSYEQYFGPGTRLTVT.

This chain joins TRBV7-2 and TRBJ2-3; D call uncertain. This CDR3 is built from 12 residues. V was shortened by 4 bases and J by 1 base, with 3 bases between the two germline ends. Per the germline V gene, CDR1 is SGHTA and CDR2 is FQGNSA. The DNA of the CDR3 is TGTGCCAGCAGCTACCGCACAGATACGCAGTATTTT. Translation: CASSYRTDTQYF. The complete variable domain, with remaining parts taken from reference TRBV7-2 and TRBJ2-3, reads GAGVSQSPSNKVTEKGKDVELRCDPISGHTALYWYRQSLGQGLEFLIYFQGNSAPDKSGLPSDRFSAERTGGSVSTLTIQRTQQEDSAVYLCASSYRTDTQYFGPGTRLTVL.

This chain uses TRBV6-2 or TRBV6-3 with TRBJ2-3; D is ambiguous. In germline, CDR1 is MNHEY, CDR2 SVGEGT. CDR3 size: 17 residues. V dropped 0 bases and J dropped 0 bases, with 13 bases sitting between them. The CDR3 is CASSYSSNEPSTDTQYF. The CDR3 DNA reads TGTGCCAGCAGTTACTCCAGCAACGAACCAAGCACAGATACGCAGTATTTT.

V gene TRBV7-9 combines with J gene TRBJ1-2; no clear D gene. CDR3 length: 15 residues. Germline V gene data show CDR1 as SEHNR and CDR2 as FQNEAQ (reference sequence). Trimming took off 3 bases at V and 4 bases at J, with 15 bases between the two ends. DNA of the CDR3: TGTGCCAGCAGCTTCCTCCAGGCTTCTGTCTATGGCTACACCTTC. This encodes CASSFLQASVYGYTF.

Note on this clonotype: Being one base from a much bigger clone, this may be a read error. The V and J genes are TRBV29-1 and TRBJ2-5, with 7 bases matching TRBD2. V trimming: 8 bases; J trimming: 5 bases; junction bases outside the gene matches: 8. The CDR3 runs 12 residues. Per germline, CDR1 SQVTM and CDR2 ANQGSEA. CDR3 in DNA: TGCAGCTCCTTACTAGCGTCGGAGACCCAGTACTTC. Amino acid sequence: CSSLLASETQYF.

CDR3 DNA: TGTGCCAGCAGCGGCCGGGACTGGGCTTACAATGAGCAGTTCTTC. This translates into CASSGRDWAYNEQFF. This chain connects TRBV7-8 to TRBJ2-1; perhaps TRBD2 as D (6 bases). Germline CDR1 and CDR2: SGHVS and FQNEAQ. The CDR3 runs to 15 residues. V was clipped by 5 bases and J by 4 bases, with 15 bases between them.

This clonotype has at least ten counts. CDR3 sequence: CASSGTGAYEQYF. CDR3 sequence (DNA): TGTGCCAGCAGCGGAACAGGGGCCTACGAGCAGTACTTC. This chain joins TRBV28 and TRBJ2-7; 7 bases align to TRBD1. Germline V gene data show CDR1 as MDHEN and CDR2 as SYDVKM. The trim removed 6 bases at V and 2 bases at J, leaving 4 bases unmatched. The CDR3 totals 13 residues.

Points on this clonotype: A much larger clone lies a single base off, so this may be a read error. The chain couples TRBV4-1 to TRBJ1-4; TRBD1 might be the D (5 bases). The CDR3 loop spans 14 amino acids. The germline gives CDR1 MGHRA, CDR2 YSYEKL. The CDR3 nucleotides read TGCGCCAGCAGCGAGGGACGGAGTAATGAAGAACTGTTTTTT. Amino acids: CASSEGRSNEELFF.

This clonotype was seen a handful of times. This chain joins TRBV20-1 and TRBJ1-2, with 11 bases that match TRBD1. This CDR3 has 14 residues. The junction had 9 bases not matched to a gene; V was cut back by 5 bases and J by 7 bases. Germline CDR1 is DFQATT and CDR2 is SNEGSKA (reference sequence). The CDR3 DNA sequence: TGCAGTGCTCGGATAGGACAGGGGGCGTCTGGCTACACCTTC. Encoded protein: CSARIGQGASGYTF.